These 20 T cell receptor beta chains came from one sample sequenced in a study of blood T cell repertoires in COVID-19. This table comes from immunoSEQ multiplex PCR, and its TCRdb copy is limited to in-frame clones, with some not included. The sample has 130,000 to 150,000 clones, around 84% seen once. Sequencing was performed on peripheral blood. Receptors were obtained from a human donor in a cohort sampled during active COVID-19.

This chain uses TRBV11-2 with TRBJ2-7, with 8 bases identical to TRBD2. The V gene end was trimmed by 5 bases and the J gene end by 4 bases; junction bases not matched to a gene: 4. CDR3 size: 13 residues. Germline V CDR1 and CDR2: SGHAT, FQNNGV. As DNA, the CDR3 is TGTGCCAGCAGCGCTAGCGGGCCTTACGAGCAGTACGTC. Translation: CASSASGPYEQYV.

The J gene is TRBJ2-7, the V gene TRBV5-8, with a weak D call TRBD2 (5 bases). Trimming pared 7 bases from V and 3 bases from J, leaving 14 bases between. CDR3 length: 13 residues. Germline-derived CDR1 and CDR2 are SGHTS and YDEGEE. CDR3: CASARRENYEQYF. DNA of the CDR3: TGTGCCAGCGCCCGTAGGGAGAACTACGAGCAGTACTTC.

V gene TRBV4-1 combines with J gene TRBJ1-3; TRBD1 might be the D (5 bases). Germline loops: CDR1 MGHRA, CDR2 YSYEKL. Trimming stripped 0 bases from V and 4 bases from J, with 10 bases between. The CDR3 consists of 15 residues. CDR3 protein: CASSQDRGIGNTIYF. The CDR3 DNA follows: TGCGCCAGCAGCCAAGACCGGGGGATCGGAAACACCATATATTTT.

A single count supports this clone. DNA for the CDR3: TGTGCCAGCAGCTGGGAGGGGACCAAGCCTCCGTATTTT. Translation: CASSWEGTKPPYF. The V call is TRBV5-4, the J call TRBJ2-3, with 7 bases that match TRBD2. The length of the CDR3 is 13 residues. The germline CDR1 and CDR2 sequences are SGHNT and YYREEE (reference sequence). Trimming removed 3 bases from V and 14 bases from J; junction bases left unmatched: 12.

This clone occurred once. The chain links TRBV25-1 to TRBJ2-6; possibly TRBD2 for D (7 bases). CDR1 MGHDK and CDR2 SYGVNS come from the germline V gene. CDR3 length: 16 amino acids. Trimming took 4 bases from V and 0 from J, leaving 10 bases between them. This CDR3 reads CASSVGGGSGANVLTF. In DNA form, the CDR3 reads TGTGCCAGCAGTGTGGGAGGGGGCTCTGGGGCCAACGTCCTGACTTTC.

The rearrangement links TRBV5-1 to TRBJ1-2; perhaps TRBD1 as D (6 bases). The germline V gene has CDR1 SGHRS and CDR2 YFSETQ. CDR3 length: 15 amino acids. Deletions cut 0 bases from V and 8 bases from J, with 17 bases between. CDR3 DNA sequence: TGCGCCAGCAGCTTGGGGGGGCCCCAAGTTGCCGGCTACACCTTC. It is translated as CASSLGGPQVAGYTF. Supplemented by reference TRBV5-1 and TRBJ1-2, the full variable domain reads KAGVTQTPRYLIKTRGQQVTLSCSPISGHRSVSWYQQTPGQGLQFLFEYFSETQRNKGNFPGRFSGRQFSNSRSEMNVSTLELGDSALYLCASSLGGPQVAGYTFGSGTRLTVV.

V usage is TRBV24-1 and J usage is TRBJ2-7, with 7 bases fitting TRBD1. The CDR3 has 13 amino acids. CDR1 is KGHDR and CDR2 is SFDVKD in the germline V gene. With V trimmed by 7 bases and J by 4 bases, 6 bases remained unmatched. The CDR3, as DNA: TGTGCCACCAGAAAGACAGGGCCTTACGAGCAGTACTTC. Amino acid sequence: CATRKTGPYEQYF.

This sequence joins TRBV7-3 and TRBJ1-6, with D uncertain. There are 13 residues in the CDR3. Trimming stripped 5 bases from V and 3 bases from J, with 5 bases between. Germline assignment: CDR1 SGHTA and CDR2 FQGTGA. The chain's CDR3 is CASSPRYNSPLHF. The CDR3 nucleotides read TGTGCCAGCAGCCCCCGCTATAATTCACCCCTCCACTTT.

This chain joins TRBV27 and TRBJ1-2; 8 positions agree with TRBD1. V shed 5 bases and J 2 bases; nucleotides not matched to a gene: 7. CDR1 is MNHEY, CDR2 SMNVEV, per germline (reference sequence). This CDR3 comprises 15 residues. The DNA for the CDR3 is TGTGCCAGCAGTCAAACAGGGGGATCAAACTATGGCTACACCTTC. It yields the protein CASSQTGGSNYGYTF.

The V gene is TRBV6-1, the J gene TRBJ2-5, with D unresolved. Germline values: CDR1 MNHNS, CDR2 SASEGT. CDR3 size: 13 residues. The V end was cut by 4 bases, the J end by 2 bases, with 8 bases between. CDR3 residues: CASSGAAQETQYF. The CDR3 coding sequence is TGTGCCAGCAGTGGAGCTGCGCAAGAGACCCAGTACTTC.

V is TRBV30 and J is TRBJ1-3; D is possibly TRBD1 (5 bases). The CDR3 loop spans 16 amino acids. V dropped 2 bases and J dropped 0 bases, with 14 bases sitting between them. Germline values: CDR1 GTSNPN, CDR2 SVGIG (reference sequence). CDR3 sequence: CAWSRGTFGSGNTIYF. CDR3 in DNA: TGTGCCTGGAGTCGGGGGACCTTTGGCTCTGGAAACACCATATATTTT.

CDR3: CSARGNNEQFF. Here the CDR3 DNA reads TGCAGTGCTAGAGGTAACAATGAGCAGTTCTTC. The genes are TRBV20-1 and TRBJ2-1; no clear D. V shed 1 base and J shed 5 bases, with 3 bases lying between them. There are 11 residues in the CDR3. CDR1 is DFQATT, CDR2 SNEGSKA, per germline (reference sequence).

V is TRBV28 and J is TRBJ2-7, with TRBD1 matching over 8 bases. Germline V CDR1 and CDR2: MDHEN, SYDVKM. V lost 4 bases and J lost 3; bases outside the gene matches: 5. CDR3 length: 14 residues. The CDR3 sequence is CASSSGQGFYEQYF. The CDR3 nucleotides are TGTGCCAGCAGTTCCGGACAGGGTTTCTACGAGCAGTACTTC.

The CDR3 nucleotides are TGCGCCAGCAGCCAAGTTAACCTAGTGATGACAGATACGCAGTATTTT. Protein: CASSQVNLVMTDTQYF. The rearrangement links TRBV4-1 to TRBJ2-3; D is undetermined. CDR3 length: 16 residues. V lost 1 base and J lost 3, with 14 bases in between. The germline gives CDR1 MGHRA, CDR2 YSYEKL.

The rearrangement joins TRBV2 to TRBJ1-1; 7 bases align to TRBD1. V shed 8 bases, J shed 0 bases, and the junction held 9 bases outside the gene matches. The germline V gene encodes CDR1 SNHLY and CDR2 FYNNEI. The CDR3 loop spans 15 amino acids. CDR3 sequence (DNA): TGTGCCAGCCTTGCGGGACAGAATATGAACACTGAAGCTTTCTTT. This codes for CASLAGQNMNTEAFF.

The chain joins TRBV6-5 to TRBJ2-1; TRBD2 matches at 8 bases. The CDR3 extends over 14 amino acids. Per the germline V gene, CDR1 is MNHEY and CDR2 is SVGAGI. V was clipped by 4 bases and J by 4 bases; unmatched bases: 3. The CDR3 reads CASSSSGSYNEQFF. The CDR3 DNA sequence: TGTGCCAGCAGTTCAAGCGGGAGTTACAATGAGCAGTTCTTC.

V usage is TRBV5-6 and J usage is TRBJ1-2, with D tentatively TRBD1 (6 bases). The CDR3 consists of 14 residues. V lost 3 bases and J 5 bases, leaving 14 bases between the germline ends. The V gene's germline CDR1 is SGHDT and CDR2 YYEEEE. The CDR3 coding sequence is TGTGCCAGCAGCTCCACAGGGCTCTCTTATGGCTACACCTTC. Its translation is CASSSTGLSYGYTF.

CDR3 sequence reads: CASSQDPRGGEETQYF. The DNA for the CDR3 is TGTGCCAGCAGCCAAGATCCGCGGGGGGGAGAAGAGACCCAGTACTTC. The gene calls are TRBV4-2 and TRBJ2-5; 9 bases fit TRBD2. The J segment lost 3 bases and the V segment lost 0 bases, leaving 5 bases of the junction unmatched. CDR1 is LGHNA, CDR2 YNFKEQ, per germline. The CDR3 length is 16 residues.

The chain combines TRBV5-1 with TRBJ2-3; D ambiguous. Per the germline V gene, CDR1 is SGHRS and CDR2 is YFSETQ. V lost 1 base, J lost 6 bases, and 9 bases lay in between. The CDR3 has 13 residues. The CDR3 protein is CASSLLGRDTQYF. CDR3 in DNA: TGCGCCAGCAGCTTGCTGGGCCGGGATACGCAGTATTTT. The full variable domain, in which reference TRBV5-1 and TRBJ2-3 provide the parts outside the CDR3, is KAGVTQTPRYLIKTRGQQVTLSCSPISGHRSVSWYQQTPGQGLQFLFEYFSETQRNKGNFPGRFSGRQFSNSRSEMNVSTLELGDSALYLCASSLLGRDTQYFGPGTRLTVL.

This sequence joins TRBV24-1 and TRBJ1-2, with D uncertain. The CDR3 length is 13 residues. Germline V lookup: CDR1 KGHDR, CDR2 SFDVKD. Trimming removed 7 bases at V and 4 bases at J, with 12 bases between. CDR3 amino acids: CATSRGSPYGYTF. The DNA of the CDR3 is TGTGCCACCAGCCGGGGATCACCCTATGGCTACACCTTC.